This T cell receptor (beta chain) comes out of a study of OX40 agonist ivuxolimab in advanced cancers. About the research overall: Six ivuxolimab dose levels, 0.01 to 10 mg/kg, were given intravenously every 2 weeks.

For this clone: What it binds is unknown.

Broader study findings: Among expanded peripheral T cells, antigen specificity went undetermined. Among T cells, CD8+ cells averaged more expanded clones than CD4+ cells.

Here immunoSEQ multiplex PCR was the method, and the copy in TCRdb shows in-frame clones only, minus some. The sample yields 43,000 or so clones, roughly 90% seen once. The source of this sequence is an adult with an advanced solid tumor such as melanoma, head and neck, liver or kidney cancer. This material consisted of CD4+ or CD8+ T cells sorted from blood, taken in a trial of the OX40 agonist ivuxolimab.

As DNA, the CDR3 is TGTGCCTGGGGTACGGGACTAGCTGCTTACGAGCAGTACTTC. It translates to CAWGTGLAAYEQYF. This rearrangement joins TRBV30 to TRBJ2-7; 9 bases agree with TRBD2. CDR1 and CDR2 (germline): GTSNPN, SVGIG (reference sequence). The CDR3 has 14 amino acids. V lost 5 bases to trimming and J lost 4 bases; unmatched junction nucleotides: 9. The entire variable domain, with the rest obtained from reference TRBV30 and TRBJ2-7, is as follows: SQTIHQWPATLVQPVGSPLSLECTVEGTSNPNLYWYRQAAGRGLQLLFYSVGIGQISSEVPQNLSASRPQDRQFILSSKKLLLSDSGFYLCAWGTGLAAYEQYFGPGTRLTVT.